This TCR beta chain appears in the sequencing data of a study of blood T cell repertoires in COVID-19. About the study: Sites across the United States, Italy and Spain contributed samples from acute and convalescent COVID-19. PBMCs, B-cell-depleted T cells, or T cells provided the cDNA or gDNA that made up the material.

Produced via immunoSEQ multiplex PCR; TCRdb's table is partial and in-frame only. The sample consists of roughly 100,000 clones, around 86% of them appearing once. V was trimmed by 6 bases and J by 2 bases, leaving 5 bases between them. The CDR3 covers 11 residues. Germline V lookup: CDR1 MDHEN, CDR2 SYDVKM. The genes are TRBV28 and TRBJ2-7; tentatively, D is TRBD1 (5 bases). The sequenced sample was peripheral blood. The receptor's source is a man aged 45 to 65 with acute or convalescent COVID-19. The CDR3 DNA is TGTGCCAGCAGACAGGCCTACGAGCAGTACTTC. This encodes CASRQAYEQYF.